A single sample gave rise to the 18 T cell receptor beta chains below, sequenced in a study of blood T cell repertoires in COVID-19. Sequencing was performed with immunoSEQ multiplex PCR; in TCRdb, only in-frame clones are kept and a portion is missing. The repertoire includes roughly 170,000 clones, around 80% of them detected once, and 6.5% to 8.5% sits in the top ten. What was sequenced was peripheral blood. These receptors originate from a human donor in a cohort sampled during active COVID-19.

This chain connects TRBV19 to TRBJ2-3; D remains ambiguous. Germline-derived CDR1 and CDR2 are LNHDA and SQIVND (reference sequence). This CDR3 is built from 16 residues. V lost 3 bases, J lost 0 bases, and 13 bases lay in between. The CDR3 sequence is CASSMRLSPSTDTQYF. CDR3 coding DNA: TGTGCCAGTAGTATGCGGCTGAGCCCTAGCACAGATACGCAGTATTTT.

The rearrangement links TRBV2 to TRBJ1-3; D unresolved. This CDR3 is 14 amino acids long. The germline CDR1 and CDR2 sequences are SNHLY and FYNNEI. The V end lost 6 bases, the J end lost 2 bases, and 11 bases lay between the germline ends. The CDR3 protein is CASSSRGAGNTIYF. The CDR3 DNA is TGTGCCAGCAGCTCCCGGGGTGCTGGAAACACCATATATTTT.

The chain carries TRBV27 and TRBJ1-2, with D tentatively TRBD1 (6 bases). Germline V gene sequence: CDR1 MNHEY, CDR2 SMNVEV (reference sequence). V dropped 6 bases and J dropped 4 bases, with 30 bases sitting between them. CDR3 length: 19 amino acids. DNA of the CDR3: TGTGCCAGCAGAACCTCTTTCCGGGACACACTCCCTGGGGCCTATGGCTACACCTTC. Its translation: CASRTSFRDTLPGAYGYTF.

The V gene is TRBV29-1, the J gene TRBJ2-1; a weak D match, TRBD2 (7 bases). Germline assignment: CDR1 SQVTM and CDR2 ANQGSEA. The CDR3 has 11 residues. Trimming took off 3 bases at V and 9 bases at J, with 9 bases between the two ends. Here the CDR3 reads CSVERGGEQFF. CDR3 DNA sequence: TGCAGCGTTGAGAGGGGGGGTGAGCAGTTCTTC.

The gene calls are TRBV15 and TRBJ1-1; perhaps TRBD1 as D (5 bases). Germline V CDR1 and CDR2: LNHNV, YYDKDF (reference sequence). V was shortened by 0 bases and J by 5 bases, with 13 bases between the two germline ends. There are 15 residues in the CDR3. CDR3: CATSRERTRGTEAFF. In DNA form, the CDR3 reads TGTGCCACCAGCAGAGAAAGGACCCGGGGGACTGAAGCTTTCTTT. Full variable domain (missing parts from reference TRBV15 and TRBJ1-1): DAMVIQNPRYQVTQFGKPVTLSCSQTLNHNVMYWYQQKSSQAPKLLFHYYDKDFNNEADTPDNFQSRRPNTSFCFLDIRSPGLGDTAMYLCATSRERTRGTEAFFGQGTRLTVV.

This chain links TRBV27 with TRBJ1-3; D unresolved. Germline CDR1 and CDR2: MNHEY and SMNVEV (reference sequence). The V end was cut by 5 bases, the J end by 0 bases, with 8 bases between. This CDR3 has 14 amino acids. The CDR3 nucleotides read TGTGCCAGCAGTCCCCTTTACTCTGGAAACACCATATATTTT. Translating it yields CASSPLYSGNTIYF.

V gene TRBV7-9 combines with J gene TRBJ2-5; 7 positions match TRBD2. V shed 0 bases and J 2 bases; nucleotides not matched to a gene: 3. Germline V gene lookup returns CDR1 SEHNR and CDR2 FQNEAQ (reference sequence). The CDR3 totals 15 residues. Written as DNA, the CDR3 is TGTGCCAGCAGCTTAGCAGCGGGGAGTCAAGAGACCCAGTACTTC. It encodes CASSLAAGSQETQYF.

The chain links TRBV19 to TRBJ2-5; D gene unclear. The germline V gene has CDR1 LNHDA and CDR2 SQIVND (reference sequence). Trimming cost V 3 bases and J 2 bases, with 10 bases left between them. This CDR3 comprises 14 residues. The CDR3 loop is CASSMSRRQETQYF. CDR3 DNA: TGTGCCAGTAGTATGAGTAGGAGACAAGAGACCCAGTACTTC. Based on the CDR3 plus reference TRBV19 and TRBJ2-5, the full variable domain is DGGITQSPKYLFRKEGQNVTLSCEQNLNHDAMYWYRQDPGQGLRLIYYSQIVNDFQKGDIAEGYSVSREKKESFPLTVTSAQKNPTAFYLCASSMSRRQETQYFGPGTRLLVL.

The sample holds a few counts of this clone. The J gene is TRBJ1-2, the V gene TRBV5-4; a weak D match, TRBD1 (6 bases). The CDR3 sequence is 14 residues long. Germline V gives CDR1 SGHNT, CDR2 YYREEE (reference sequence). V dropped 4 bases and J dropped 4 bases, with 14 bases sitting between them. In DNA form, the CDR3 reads TGTGCCAGCAGCCTGCCGACAGGAGGCTATGGCTACACCTTC. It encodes CASSLPTGGYGYTF.

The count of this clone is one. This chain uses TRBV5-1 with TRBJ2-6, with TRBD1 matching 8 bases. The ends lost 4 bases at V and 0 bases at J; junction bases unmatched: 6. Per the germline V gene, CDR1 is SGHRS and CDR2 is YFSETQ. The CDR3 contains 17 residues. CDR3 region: CASSADRGSSGANVLTF. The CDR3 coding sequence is TGCGCCAGCAGCGCCGACAGGGGCAGCTCTGGGGCCAACGTCCTGACTTTC. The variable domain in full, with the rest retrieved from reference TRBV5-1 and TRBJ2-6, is KAGVTQTPRYLIKTRGQQVTLSCSPISGHRSVSWYQQTPGQGLQFLFEYFSETQRNKGNFPGRFSGRQFSNSRSEMNVSTLELGDSALYLCASSADRGSSGANVLTFGAGSRLTVL.

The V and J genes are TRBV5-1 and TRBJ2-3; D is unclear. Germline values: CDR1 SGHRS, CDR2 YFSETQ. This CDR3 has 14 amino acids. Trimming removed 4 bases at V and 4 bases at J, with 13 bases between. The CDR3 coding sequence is TGCGCCAGCAGCCTCTTATTCTCCCCAGATACGCAGTATTTT. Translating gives CASSLLFSPDTQYF.

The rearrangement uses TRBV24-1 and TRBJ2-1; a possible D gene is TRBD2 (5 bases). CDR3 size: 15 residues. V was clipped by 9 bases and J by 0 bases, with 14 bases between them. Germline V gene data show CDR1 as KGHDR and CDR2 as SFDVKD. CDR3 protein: CATGPVGSSYNEQFF. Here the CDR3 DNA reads TGTGCCACCGGGCCGGTTGGGAGCTCCTACAATGAGCAGTTCTTC.

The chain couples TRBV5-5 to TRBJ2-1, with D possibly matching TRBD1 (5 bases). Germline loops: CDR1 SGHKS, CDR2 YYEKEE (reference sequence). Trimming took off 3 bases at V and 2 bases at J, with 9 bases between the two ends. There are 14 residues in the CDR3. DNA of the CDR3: TGTGCCAGCAGCTCCAGACAGACCTACAATGAGCAGTTCTTC. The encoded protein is CASSSRQTYNEQFF.

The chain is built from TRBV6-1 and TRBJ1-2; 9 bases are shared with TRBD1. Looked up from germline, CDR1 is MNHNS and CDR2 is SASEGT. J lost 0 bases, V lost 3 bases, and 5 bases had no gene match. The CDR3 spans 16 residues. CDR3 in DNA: TGTGCCAGCAGTGAGGGACAGGGACTTTCTAACTATGGCTACACCTTC. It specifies CASSEGQGLSNYGYTF.

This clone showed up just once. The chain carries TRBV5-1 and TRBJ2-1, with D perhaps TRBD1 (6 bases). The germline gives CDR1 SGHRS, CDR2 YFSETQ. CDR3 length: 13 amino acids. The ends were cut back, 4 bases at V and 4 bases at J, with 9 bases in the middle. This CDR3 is CASSPGQYNEQFF. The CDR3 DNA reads TGCGCCAGCAGCCCGGGACAATACAATGAGCAGTTCTTC. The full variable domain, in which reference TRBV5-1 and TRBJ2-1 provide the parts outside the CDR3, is KAGVTQTPRYLIKTRGQQVTLSCSPISGHRSVSWYQQTPGQGLQFLFEYFSETQRNKGNFPGRFSGRQFSNSRSEMNVSTLELGDSALYLCASSPGQYNEQFFGPGTRLTVL.

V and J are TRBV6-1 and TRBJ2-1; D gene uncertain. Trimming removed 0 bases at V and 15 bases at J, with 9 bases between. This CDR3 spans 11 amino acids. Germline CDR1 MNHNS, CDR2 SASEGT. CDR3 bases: TGTGCCAGCAGTGAAGCTCCCTGGCCGTTCTTC. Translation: CASSEAPWPFF.

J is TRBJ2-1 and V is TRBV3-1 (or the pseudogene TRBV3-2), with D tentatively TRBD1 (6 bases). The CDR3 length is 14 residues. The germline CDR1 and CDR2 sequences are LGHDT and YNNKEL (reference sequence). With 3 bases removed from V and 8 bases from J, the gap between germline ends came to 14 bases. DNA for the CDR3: TGTGCCAGCAGCCAGACAGGCAGGGGTGATGAGCAGTTCTTC. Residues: CASSQTGRGDEQFF.

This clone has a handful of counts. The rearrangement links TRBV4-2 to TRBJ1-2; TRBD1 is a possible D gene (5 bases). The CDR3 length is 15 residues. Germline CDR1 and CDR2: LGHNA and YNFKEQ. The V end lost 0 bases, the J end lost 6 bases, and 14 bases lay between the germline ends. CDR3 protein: CASSQDSNRRDGYTF. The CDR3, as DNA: TGTGCCAGCAGCCAAGATTCAAACAGGAGGGATGGCTACACCTTC.